This T cell receptor beta chain appears in the sequencing data of a study of blood T cell repertoires in COVID-19. For the study at large: Material from acute and convalescent COVID-19 was sourced from the United States, Italy and Spain. T cells, B-cell-depleted T cells, or PBMCs provided the cDNA or gDNA that served as material.

The CDR3 is 16 amino acids. The germline CDR1 and CDR2 sequences are MDHEN and SYDVKM. Trimming stripped 1 base from V and 5 bases from J, with 15 bases between. Original methodology: The authors estimated nucleated cell counts from reference gene primer amplification. Generated by immunoSEQ multiplex PCR, the TCRdb table keeps only in-frame clones and is missing some. That table supplies the V and J calls and clone size; D and trimming were determined from the DNA. The sample records around 310,000 clones, 85% to 90% being singletons. V and J are TRBV28 and TRBJ2-1; perhaps TRBD1 as D (5 bases). The TCR was taken from a woman aged 25 to 39 who had recovered from COVID-19. The sequenced sample consisted of PBMCs or T cells enriched from blood (not recorded which). The CDR3 nucleotides read TGTGCCAGCAGTTTATCTGTCTCGGACATCGACAATGAGCAGTTCTTC. Its protein is CASSLSVSDIDNEQFF.